This T cell receptor (beta chain) was found in a study of cytomegalovirus exposure and HLA in healthy donors. Study-wide results and limits: The HLA-A and HLA-B alleles of most subjects were reportedly predicted accurately from TCR beta sequences. Equally common other TCR beta chains were less clonally expanded than HLA-associated ones, a later analysis found. In a later analysis, a missense DCLRE1C variant was linked to TCR beta V- and J-gene trimming. The study recorded 150 to 200 TCR beta chains that were cytomegalovirus-associated.

Comment on this clone: Its matching antigen is unknown.

PCR primers comprised 60 Vbeta and 13 Jbeta primers. TCRdb keeps only in-frame clones here, not all; method: immunoSEQ multiplex PCR. The top ten clones hold 3.5% to 5% of a sample with about 150,000 clones, about 74% of them seen once. The CDR3 has 15 amino acids. The V gene's germline CDR1 is SGHTA and CDR2 FQGNSA. Trimming pared 2 bases from V and 2 bases from J, leaving 10 bases between. The sequenced sample consisted of PBMCs. V and J are TRBV7-2 and TRBJ2-1, with no clear D. The TCR comes from a man aged 18 to 30 in good health and CMV-seropositive. Here the CDR3 DNA reads TGTGCCAGCAGCTTATTTCCAGTTACCTACAATGAGCAGTTCTTC. Translated: CASSLFPVTYNEQFF.